The rows below give T cell receptor beta chains drawn from one sample of a study of human T cells and chemical hapten exposure. In TCRdb, the RACE reads were re-called with MiXCR into one record per CDR3 protein. This sample has 40,000 or so distinct CDR3 sequences; roughly 12% occur once, and the top ten carry around 1.9%. The sample consisted of whole blood, taken in connection with sensitization to the hapten diphenylcyclopropenone (DPC). The source of these receptors is a woman in her forties with alopecia areata. Some clones in this sample may be carry-over from other donors' samples. The CDR3 runs from the conserved cysteine through the conserved F or W. D genes are given only for firm matches. A row's size may be missing; if present it is once, few, many or a size class.

TRBD2	many	TRBJ2-3	TRBV28	CASSLSGVGGGEYF	TGTGCCAGCAGTTTATCCGGTGTCGGCGGGGGAGAGTATTTT
-	-	TRBJ2-1	TRBV6-2/TRBV6-3	CASKALAYEQFF	TGTGCCAGCAAGGCACTAGCCTATGAGCAGTTCTTC
-	-	TRBJ2-7	TRBV18	CASSSTDNYEQYF	TGTGCCAGCTCATCGACAGACAACTACGAGCAGTACTTC
-	many	TRBJ2-6	TRBV7-3	CASSSAGANVLTF	TGTGCCAGCAGCTCGGCTGGGGCCAACGTCCTGACTTTC
TRBD2	many	TRBJ2-1	TRBV20-1	CSARPSAGSYNEQFF	TGCAGTGCTAGACCCTCAGCGGGATCCTACAATGAGCAGTTCTTC
TRBD1	many	TRBJ1-2	TRBV5-1	CASSLAGTGARGYTF	TGCGCCAGCAGCTTGGCCGGGACAGGGGCGCGTGGCTACACCTTC
TRBD2	many	TRBJ2-1	TRBV7-9	CASSSTSGSIDEQFF	TGTGCCAGCAGCTCGACTAGCGGGAGTATCGATGAGCAGTTCTTC
-	-	TRBJ2-3	TRBV7-9	CASSPVAGAYDTQYF	TGTGCCAGCAGCCCCGTGGCGGGGGCATACGATACGCAGTATTTT
TRBD2	many	TRBJ2-5	TRBV29-1	CSVLGLAVKETQYF	TGCAGCGTTCTCGGACTAGCGGTAAAAGAGACCCAGTACTTC
TRBD1	many	TRBJ1-5	TRBV4-1	CASSQDKSGGGGQPQHF	TGCGCCAGCAGCCAAGACAAGTCAGGGGGCGGGGGTCAGCCCCAGCATTTT
-	-	TRBJ1-2	TRBV29-1	CSVDNRDRDGYTF	TGCAGCGTTGACAACAGGGATAGGGATGGCTACACCTTC
TRBD1	-	TRBJ1-2	TRBV19	CASSTGQGNYGYTF	TGTGCCAGTAGTACGGGACAGGGGAACTATGGCTACACCTTC
TRBD1	few	TRBJ2-1	TRBV6-4	CASSETAGTGEDEQFF	TGTGCCAGCAGTGAGACTGCCGGGACAGGGGAAGATGAGCAGTTCTTC
-	many	TRBJ2-7	TRBV6-7	CASSYPLGLFFYEQYF	TGTGCCAGCAGTTACCCCCTTGGGCTCTTCTTCTACGAGCAGTACTTC
-	-	TRBJ2-1	TRBV10-3	CTISVGNEQFF	TGTACCATCAGTGTGGGGAATGAGCAGTTCTTC
TRBD2	many	TRBJ2-7	TRBV7-2	CASSQTSSYEQYF	TGTGCCAGCAGCCAGACTAGCAGCTACGAGCAGTACTTC
-	few	TRBJ1-2	TRBV10-3	CAINAGSGGYTF	TGTGCCATCAACGCAGGGTCAGGTGGCTACACCTTC
TRBD2	many	TRBJ2-1	TRBV7-6	CASSFGRASGNEQFF	TGTGCCAGCAGCTTCGGGAGGGCCTCCGGGAATGAGCAGTTCTTC
-	many	TRBJ2-2	TRBV12-3/TRBV12-4	CASSLYTGGGTGELFF	TGTGCCAGCAGTTTGTACACAGGGGGGGGCACCGGGGAGCTGTTTTTT
-	-	TRBJ2-7	TRBV28	CASHQSPYEQYF	TGTGCCAGCCACCAAAGCCCCTACGAGCAGTACTTC
-	many	TRBJ1-2	TRBV6-5	CAAGVYGINYGYTF	TGTGCCGCGGGGGTATACGGGATTAACTATGGCTACACCTTC
-	-	TRBJ1-1	TRBV4-1	CASSQDQMGVEAFF	TGCGCCAGCAGCCAAGATCAAATGGGGGTTGAAGCTTTCTTT
TRBD1	many	TRBJ1-1	TRBV18	CASSPGTGAMNTEAFF	TGTGCCAGCTCACCGGGGACAGGGGCCATGAACACTGAAGCTTTCTTT
-	few	TRBJ1-1	TRBV5-5	CASSLVLYTEAFF	TGTGCCAGCAGCTTGGTACTTTACACTGAAGCTTTCTTT
TRBD2	many	TRBJ2-3	TRBV27	CASSLSGRGADTQYF	TGTGCCAGCAGTTTATCCGGACGGGGGGCAGATACGCAGTATTTT
-	many	TRBJ2-5	TRBV28	CASSLGRGFQQETQYF	TGTGCCAGCAGTCTGGGTAGGGGTTTTCAACAAGAGACCCAGTACTTC
TRBD2	many	TRBJ2-1	TRBV6-2/TRBV6-3	CASSYSGLAGGAEQFF	TGTGCCAGCAGTTACTCTGGACTAGCGGGGGGGGCTGAGCAGTTCTTC
-	many	TRBJ2-1	TRBV5-5	CASSFPGNNEQFF	TGTGCCAGCAGCTTCCCAGGAAACAATGAGCAGTTCTTC
TRBD1	many	TRBJ2-7	TRBV10-2	CASNLPGQGANEQYF	TGCGCCAGCAACCTACCGGGACAGGGGGCCAACGAGCAGTACTTC
-	many	TRBJ2-2	TRBV7-2	CASSFSTGELFF	TGTGCCAGCAGCTTTTCGACCGGGGAGCTGTTTTTT
TRBD1	many	TRBJ2-7	TRBV20-1	CSARPGQGGYEQYF	TGCAGTGCTAGACCAGGACAGGGCGGCTACGAGCAGTACTTC
-	-	TRBJ1-2	TRBV7-9	CASSPLGGYYGYTF	TGTGCCAGCAGCCCCCTTGGGGGCTACTATGGCTACACCTTC
-	few	TRBJ2-7	TRBV5-4	CASTHDNSYEQYF	TGTGCCAGCACCCACGACAACTCCTACGAGCAGTACTTC
-	-	TRBJ2-5	TRBV29-1	CSVPKVGGETQYF	TGCAGCGTTCCGAAGGTCGGCGGGGAGACCCAGTACTTC
-	-	TRBJ2-7	TRBV7-2	CASSSSGYEQYF	TGTGCCAGCAGCTCGAGTGGATACGAGCAGTACTTC
-	-	TRBJ2-7	TRBV5-1	CASSPFEGLSSYEQYF	TGCGCCAGCAGCCCCTTTGAAGGGCTGAGCTCCTACGAGCAGTACTTC
-	-	TRBJ2-5	TRBV28	CASSLSRQATETQYF	TGTGCCAGCAGTTTATCGAGGCAGGCGACGGAGACCCAGTACTTC
-	many	TRBJ1-1	TRBV4-1	CASSRNAAMDTEAFF	TGCGCCAGCAGCCGTAACGCGGCCATGGACACTGAAGCTTTCTTT
TRBD2	many	TRBJ2-3	TRBV2	CASSEWRGNTDTQYF	TGTGCCAGCAGTGAATGGCGGGGGAACACAGATACGCAGTATTTT
-	many	TRBJ1-2	TRBV4-3	CASSQNRVANYGYTF	TGCGCCAGCAGCCAAAACAGAGTTGCTAACTATGGCTACACCTTC